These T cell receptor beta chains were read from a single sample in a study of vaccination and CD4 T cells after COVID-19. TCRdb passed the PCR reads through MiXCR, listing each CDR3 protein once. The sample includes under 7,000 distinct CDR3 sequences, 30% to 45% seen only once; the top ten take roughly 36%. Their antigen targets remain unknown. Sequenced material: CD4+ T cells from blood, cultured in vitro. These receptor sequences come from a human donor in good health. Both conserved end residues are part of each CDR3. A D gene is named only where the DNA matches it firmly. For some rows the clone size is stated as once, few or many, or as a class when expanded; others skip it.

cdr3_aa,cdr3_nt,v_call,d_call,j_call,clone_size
CAYPPGLAGVNQADTQYF,TGTGCCTACCCGCCCGGACTAGCGGGAGTGAATCAGGCAGATACGCAGTATTTT,TRBV27,TRBD2,TRBJ2-3,few
CASSSFPYEQYF,TGTGCCAGCAGTTCTTTTCCCTACGAGCAGTACTTC,TRBV28,NA,TRBJ2-7,few
CASSDGRNQPQHF,TGTGCCAGTAGTGACGGACGGAATCAGCCCCAGCATTTT,TRBV19,NA,TRBJ1-5,few
CAITTGQGDYGYTF,TGTGCCATCACGACGGGACAGGGTGACTATGGCTACACCTTC,TRBV28,TRBD1,TRBJ1-2,NA
CASSSPSGQESTDTQYF,TGTGCCAGCAGTTCCCCATCCGGACAGGAGAGCACAGATACGCAGTATTTT,TRBV28,TRBD1,TRBJ2-3,NA
CASSPGTGRSSYEQYF,TGTGCCAGCAGCCCCGGGACAGGAAGGAGCTCCTACGAGCAGTACTTC,TRBV5-4,TRBD1,TRBJ2-7,NA
CASSTSGQPQHF,TGTGCCAGCAGTACCAGTGGACAGCCCCAGCATTTT,TRBV28,NA,TRBJ1-5,NA
CSARSPTSGVGNEQFF,TGCAGTGCTAGATCCCCTACTAGCGGGGTCGGGAATGAGCAGTTCTTC,TRBV20-1,TRBD2,TRBJ2-1,NA
CSASTGTGDGEQYF,TGCAGTGCTAGTACCGGGACAGGGGACGGCGAGCAGTACTTC,TRBV20-1,TRBD1,TRBJ2-7,once
CASSRHRASNDGELFF,TGTGCCAGCAGCCGCCACAGGGCCAGTAACGACGGGGAGCTGTTTTTT,TRBV7-2,NA,TRBJ2-2,NA
CASSSVRAHEQYF,TGTGCCAGCAGTTCCGTCAGGGCCCACGAGCAGTACTTC,TRBV28,NA,TRBJ2-7,NA
CASSLLGPLSYEQYF,TGTGCCAGCAGTTTATTGGGGCCCCTCTCCTACGAGCAGTACTTC,TRBV28,NA,TRBJ2-7,NA
CASGLRAGEILGTEAFF,TGTGCCAGCGGACTGAGGGCAGGGGAAATACTAGGCACTGAAGCTTTCTTT,TRBV7-9,NA,TRBJ1-1,NA
CSVGPSTSHADSYEQYF,TGCAGCGTTGGCCCCTCAACTAGCCACGCGGACTCCTACGAGCAGTACTTC,TRBV29-1,NA,TRBJ2-7,NA
CASGGWVYEQYF,TGTGCCAGCGGGGGGTGGGTTTACGAGCAGTACTTC,TRBV7-2,NA,TRBJ2-7,NA
CATSPRTEAFF,TGTGCCACCTCGCCTAGGACTGAAGCTTTCTTT,TRBV6-2/TRBV6-3,NA,TRBJ1-1,few
CSARDKLGGNQPQHF,TGCAGTGCTAGAGATAAATTAGGCGGGAATCAGCCCCAGCATTTT,TRBV20-1,NA,TRBJ1-5,NA
CASSLSRSYEQYF,TGTGCCAGCAGTTTAAGCAGGAGCTACGAGCAGTACTTC,TRBV12-3/TRBV12-4,NA,TRBJ2-7,NA
CASSFPTMSGQALPQETQHF,TGTGCCAGCAGCTTCCCCACGATGTCGGGACAGGCCTTACCTCAAGAGACCCAGCACTTC,TRBV11-2,TRBD1,TRBJ2-5,NA
CASTPDRVSYEQYF,TGTGCCAGCACCCCTGATCGGGTTTCCTACGAGCAGTACTTC,TRBV28,NA,TRBJ2-7,NA
CASRGTGSPLHF,TGTGCCAGCAGGGGAACAGGCTCACCCCTCCACTTT,TRBV2,NA,TRBJ1-6,NA
CASGRTGLLETQYF,TGTGCCAGCGGACGGACAGGCCTTTTGGAGACCCAGTACTTC,TRBV2,TRBD1,TRBJ2-5,NA
CASASESGAQPQHF,TGTGCCAGCGCAAGTGAATCAGGGGCCCAGCCCCAGCATTTT,TRBV6-1,NA,TRBJ1-5,few
CASGRLAGYEQYF,TGTGCCAGTGGTAGACTAGCGGGTTACGAGCAGTACTTC,TRBV27,TRBD2,TRBJ2-7,NA
CASSPDGIYSPLHF,TGTGCCAGCAGCCCCGACGGGATATATTCACCCCTCCACTTT,TRBV11-2,NA,TRBJ1-6,NA
CASSSPNRVVRNEQFF,TGTGCCAGCAGTTCCCCGAACAGGGTGGTACGCAATGAGCAGTTCTTC,TRBV6-2/TRBV6-3,NA,TRBJ2-1,NA
CASSERLYTDTQYF,TGTGCCAGCAGTGAGAGGCTTTACACAGATACGCAGTATTTT,TRBV2,NA,TRBJ2-3,few
CAIGTDSNQPQHF,TGTGCCATTGGGACAGATAGCAATCAGCCCCAGCATTTT,TRBV10-3,TRBD1,TRBJ1-5,medium-sized
CASSQDRGLPTGELFF,TGCGCCAGCAGCCAAGATAGGGGATTACCCACCGGGGAGCTGTTTTTT,TRBV4-3,NA,TRBJ2-2,NA
CASSLSGANTGELFF,TGTGCCAGCAGCTTAAGTGGGGCGAACACCGGGGAGCTGTTTTTT,TRBV7-8,NA,TRBJ2-2,NA
CASSYARDIVGEQYF,TGTGCCAGCAGTTACGCCCGGGACATAGTCGGCGAGCAGTACTTC,TRBV6-2/TRBV6-3,NA,TRBJ2-7,medium-sized
CSAEDRSSGNTIYF,TGCAGCGCCGAGGACAGGTCCTCTGGAAACACCATATATTTT,TRBV29-1,TRBD1,TRBJ1-3,NA
CASSFGTGSGEQYF,TGTGCCAGCAGCTTTGGGACAGGGTCGGGCGAGCAGTACTTC,TRBV7-3,TRBD1,TRBJ2-7,few